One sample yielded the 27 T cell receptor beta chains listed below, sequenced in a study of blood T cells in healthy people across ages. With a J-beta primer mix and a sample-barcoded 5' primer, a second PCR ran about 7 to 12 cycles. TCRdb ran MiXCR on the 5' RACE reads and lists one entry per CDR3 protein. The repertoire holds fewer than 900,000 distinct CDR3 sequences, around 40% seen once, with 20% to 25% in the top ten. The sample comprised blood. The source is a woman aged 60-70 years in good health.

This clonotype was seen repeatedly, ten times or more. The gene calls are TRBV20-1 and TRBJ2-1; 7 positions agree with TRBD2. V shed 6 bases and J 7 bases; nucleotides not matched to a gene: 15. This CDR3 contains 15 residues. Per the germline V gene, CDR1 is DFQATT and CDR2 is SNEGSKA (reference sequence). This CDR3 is CSAIPSGGGVNEQFF. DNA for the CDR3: TGCAGTGCAATTCCTAGCGGCGGAGGTGTAAATGAGCAGTTCTTC.

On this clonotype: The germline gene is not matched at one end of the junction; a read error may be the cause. CDR3 residues: CAGSAGTDTQYF. The CDR3 DNA reads as TGTGCCGGCAGTGCGGGGACCGATACGCAGTATTTT. The chain joins TRBV27 to TRBJ2-3; a weak D match, TRBD2 (6 bases). Germline V gene data show CDR1 as MNHEY and CDR2 as SMNVEV (reference sequence). The CDR3 spans 12 residues.

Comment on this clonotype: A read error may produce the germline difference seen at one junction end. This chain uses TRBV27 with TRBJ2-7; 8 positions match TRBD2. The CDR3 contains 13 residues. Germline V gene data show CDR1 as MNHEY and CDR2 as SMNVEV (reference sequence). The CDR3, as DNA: TGTGCAAGCACTAGCGGAGGCTCCTACGAGCAGTACTTC. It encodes CASTSGGSYEQYF.

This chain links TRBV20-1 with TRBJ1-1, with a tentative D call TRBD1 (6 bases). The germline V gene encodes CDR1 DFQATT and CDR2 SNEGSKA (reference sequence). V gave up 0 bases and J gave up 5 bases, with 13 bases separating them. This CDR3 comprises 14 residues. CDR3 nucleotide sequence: TGCAGTGCTAGAGAAGGGGGACGCGTTACTGAAGCTTTCTTT. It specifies CSAREGGRVTEAFF.

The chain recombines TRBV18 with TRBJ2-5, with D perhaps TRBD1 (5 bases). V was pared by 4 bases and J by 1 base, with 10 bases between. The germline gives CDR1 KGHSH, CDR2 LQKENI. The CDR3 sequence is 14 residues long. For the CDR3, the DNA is TGTGCCAGCTCACATTCTAGGGGCCAAGAGACCCAGTACTTC. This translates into CASSHSRGQETQYF.

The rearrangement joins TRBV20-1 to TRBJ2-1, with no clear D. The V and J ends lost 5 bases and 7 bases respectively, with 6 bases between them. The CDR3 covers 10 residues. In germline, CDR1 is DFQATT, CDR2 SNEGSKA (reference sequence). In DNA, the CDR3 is TGCAGTGCTTACAGTAATGAGCAGTTCTTC. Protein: CSAYSNEQFF.

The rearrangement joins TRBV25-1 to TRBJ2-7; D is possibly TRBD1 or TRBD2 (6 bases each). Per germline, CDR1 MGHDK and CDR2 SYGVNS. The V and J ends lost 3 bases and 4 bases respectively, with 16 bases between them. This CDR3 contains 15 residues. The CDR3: CASSDGRGHGYEQYF. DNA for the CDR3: TGTGCCAGCAGTGATGGTCGGGGGCACGGTTACGAGCAGTACTTC.

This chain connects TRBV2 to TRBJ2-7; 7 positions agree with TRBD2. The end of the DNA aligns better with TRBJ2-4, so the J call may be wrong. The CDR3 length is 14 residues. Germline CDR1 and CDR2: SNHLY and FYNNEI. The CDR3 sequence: CAAGETGAKNIQYF. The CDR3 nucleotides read TGTGCCGCGGGGGAAACTGGGGCCAAAAACATTCAGTACTTC.

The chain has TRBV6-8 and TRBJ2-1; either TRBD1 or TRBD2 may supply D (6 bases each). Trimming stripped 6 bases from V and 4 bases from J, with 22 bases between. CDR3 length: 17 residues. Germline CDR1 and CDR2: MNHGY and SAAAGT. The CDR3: CASSSGLGGHIYNEQFF. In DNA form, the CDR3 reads TGTGCCAGCAGCTCTGGTCTCGGGGGCCATATATACAATGAGCAGTTCTTC.

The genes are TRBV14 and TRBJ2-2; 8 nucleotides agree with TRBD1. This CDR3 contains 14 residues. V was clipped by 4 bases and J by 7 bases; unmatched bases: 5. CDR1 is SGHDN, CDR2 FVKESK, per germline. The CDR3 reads CASSPQGANGELFF. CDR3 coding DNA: TGTGCCAGCAGCCCCCAGGGGGCCAACGGGGAGCTGTTTTTT.

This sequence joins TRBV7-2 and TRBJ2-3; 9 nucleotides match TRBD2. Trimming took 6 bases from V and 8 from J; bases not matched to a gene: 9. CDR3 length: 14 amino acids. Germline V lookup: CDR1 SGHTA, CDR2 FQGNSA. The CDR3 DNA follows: TGTGCCAGCAGTGGTGCGGGGGGGGCGGGTACGCAGTATTTT. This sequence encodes CASSGAGGAGTQYF. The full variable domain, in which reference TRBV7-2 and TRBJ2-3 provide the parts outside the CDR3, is GAGVSQSPSNKVTEKGKDVELRCDPISGHTALYWYRQSLGQGLEFLIYFQGNSAPDKSGLPSDRFSAERTGGSVSTLTIQRTQQEDSAVYLCASSGAGGAGTQYFGPGTRLTVL.

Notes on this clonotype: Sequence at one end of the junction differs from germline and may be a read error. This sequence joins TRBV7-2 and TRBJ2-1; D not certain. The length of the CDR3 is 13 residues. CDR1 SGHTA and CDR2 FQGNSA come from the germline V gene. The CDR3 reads CASSDTTVNEQIF. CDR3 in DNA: TGTGCCAGCAGCGATACTACAGTCAATGAGCAGATCTTC. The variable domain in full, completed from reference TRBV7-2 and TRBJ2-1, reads GAGVSQSPSNKVTEKGKDVELRCDPISGHTALYWYRQSLGQGLEFLIYFQGNSAPDKSGLPSDRFSAERTGGSVSTLTIQRTQQEDSAVYLCASSDTTVNEQIFGPGTRLTVL.

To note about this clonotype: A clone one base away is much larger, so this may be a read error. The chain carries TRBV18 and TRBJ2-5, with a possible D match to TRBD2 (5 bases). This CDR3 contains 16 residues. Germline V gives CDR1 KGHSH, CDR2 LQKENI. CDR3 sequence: CASSPSTRVRQETRYF. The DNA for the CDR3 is TGTGCCAGCTCACCATCCACTAGAGTCCGGCAAGAGACCCGGTACTTC.

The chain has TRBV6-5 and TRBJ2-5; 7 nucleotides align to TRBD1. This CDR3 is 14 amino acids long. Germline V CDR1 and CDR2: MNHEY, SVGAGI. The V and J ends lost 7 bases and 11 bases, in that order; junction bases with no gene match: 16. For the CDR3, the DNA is TGTGCCAGCACCCCGAGACAGGGCGGGTCGGAGCAGTACTTC. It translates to CASTPRQGGSEQYF.

CDR3 bases: TGTGCCAGCAGCTTGGTCCAGACAGGACCCAATCAGCCCCAGCATTTT. Its translation is CASSLVQTGPNQPQHF. V is TRBV7-4 and J is TRBJ1-5, with D possibly TRBD1 on 6 matching bases. The CDR3 has 16 residues. Looked up from germline, CDR1 is SGHVT and CDR2 is SQSDAQ. V lost 3 bases and J lost 3, with 15 bases in between.

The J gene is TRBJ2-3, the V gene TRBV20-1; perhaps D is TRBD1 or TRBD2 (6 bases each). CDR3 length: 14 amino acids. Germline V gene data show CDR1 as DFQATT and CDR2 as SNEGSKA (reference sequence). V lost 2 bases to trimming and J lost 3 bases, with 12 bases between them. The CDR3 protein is CSARKGGVTDTQYF. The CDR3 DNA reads TGCAGTGCTAGAAAGGGGGGAGTAACAGATACGCAGTATTTT.

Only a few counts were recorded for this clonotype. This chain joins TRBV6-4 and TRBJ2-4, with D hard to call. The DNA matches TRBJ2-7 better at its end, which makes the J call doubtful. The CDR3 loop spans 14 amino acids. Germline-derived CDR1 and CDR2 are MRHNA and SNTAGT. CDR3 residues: CASSDSGQVNEQYF. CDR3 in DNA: TGTGCCAGCAGTGACTCGGGCCAGGTCAACGAGCAGTACTTC.

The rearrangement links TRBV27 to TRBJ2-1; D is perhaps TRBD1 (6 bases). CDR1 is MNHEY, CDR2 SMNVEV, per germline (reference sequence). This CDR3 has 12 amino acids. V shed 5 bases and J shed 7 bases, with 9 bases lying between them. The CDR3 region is CASSTQGNEQFF. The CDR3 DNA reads TGTGCCAGCAGTACTCAGGGGAATGAGCAGTTCTTC.

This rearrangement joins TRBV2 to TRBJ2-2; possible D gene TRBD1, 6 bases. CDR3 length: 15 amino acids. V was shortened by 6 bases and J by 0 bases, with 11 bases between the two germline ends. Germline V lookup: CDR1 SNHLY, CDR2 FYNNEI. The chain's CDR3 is CASRGQPTNTGELFF. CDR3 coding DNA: TGTGCCAGCAGGGGACAACCTACGAACACCGGGGAGCTGTTTTTT.

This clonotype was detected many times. CDR3 in amino acids: CASRGDSAYEQYF. The CDR3 region has the DNA TGTGCCAGCAGGGGGGACTCCGCCTACGAGCAGTACTTC. This rearrangement joins TRBV4-2 to TRBJ2-7; D is possibly TRBD2 (6 bases). The germline V gene has CDR1 LGHNA and CDR2 YNFKEQ. This CDR3 region has 13 residues. Trimming cost V 6 bases and J 2 bases, with 11 bases left between them.

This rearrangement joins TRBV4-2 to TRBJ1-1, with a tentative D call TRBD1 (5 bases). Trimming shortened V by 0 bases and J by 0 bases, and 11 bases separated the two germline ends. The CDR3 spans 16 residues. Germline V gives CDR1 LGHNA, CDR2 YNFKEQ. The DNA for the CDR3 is TGTGCCAGCAGCCAAGAGGGGGGGAAGCTGAACACTGAAGCTTTCTTT. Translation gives CASSQEGGKLNTEAFF.

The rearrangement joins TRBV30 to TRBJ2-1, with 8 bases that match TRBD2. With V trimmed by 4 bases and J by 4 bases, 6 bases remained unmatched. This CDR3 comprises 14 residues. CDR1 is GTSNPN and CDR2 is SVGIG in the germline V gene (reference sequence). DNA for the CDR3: TGTGCCTGGACAAGCGGGAGCAAATACAATGAGCAGTTCTTC. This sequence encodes CAWTSGSKYNEQFF.

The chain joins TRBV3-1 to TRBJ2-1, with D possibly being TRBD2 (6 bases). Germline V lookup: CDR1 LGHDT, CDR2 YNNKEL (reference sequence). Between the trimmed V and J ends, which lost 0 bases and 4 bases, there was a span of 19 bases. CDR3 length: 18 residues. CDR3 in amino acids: CASSQDSGTGWGYNEQFF. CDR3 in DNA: TGTGCCAGCAGCCAAGATTCGGGGACTGGTTGGGGTTACAATGAGCAGTTCTTC.

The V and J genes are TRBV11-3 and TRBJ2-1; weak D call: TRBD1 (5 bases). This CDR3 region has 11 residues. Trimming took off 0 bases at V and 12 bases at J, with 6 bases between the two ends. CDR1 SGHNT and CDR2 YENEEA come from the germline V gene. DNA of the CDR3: TGTGCCAGCAGCTTAGAGGGGCGGCAGTTCTTC. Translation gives CASSLEGRQFF.

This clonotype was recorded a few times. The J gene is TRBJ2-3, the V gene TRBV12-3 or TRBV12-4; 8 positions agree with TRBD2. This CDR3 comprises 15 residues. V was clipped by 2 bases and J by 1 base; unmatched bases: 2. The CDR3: CASSLSTSGTDTQYF. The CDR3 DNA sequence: TGTGCCAGCAGTTTATCGACTAGCGGCACAGATACGCAGTATTTT.

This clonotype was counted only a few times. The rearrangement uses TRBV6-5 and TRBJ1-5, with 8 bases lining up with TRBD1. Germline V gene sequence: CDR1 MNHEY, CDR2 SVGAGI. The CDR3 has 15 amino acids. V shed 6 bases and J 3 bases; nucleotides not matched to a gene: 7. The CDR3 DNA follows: TGTGCCAGCAGCCCCAAGGACAGGGCCAATCAGCCCCAGCATTTT. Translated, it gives CASSPKDRANQPQHF.

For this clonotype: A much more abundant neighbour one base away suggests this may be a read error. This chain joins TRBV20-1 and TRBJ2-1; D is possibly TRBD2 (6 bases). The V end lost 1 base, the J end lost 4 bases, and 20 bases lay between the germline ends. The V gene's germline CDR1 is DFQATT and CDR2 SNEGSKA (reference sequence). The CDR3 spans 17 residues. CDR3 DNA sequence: TGCAGTGCTAGAGTTCTCTCGGGACGAGCGGGTTACAATGAGCAGTTCTTC. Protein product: CSARVLSGRAGYNEQFF.